This T cell receptor beta chain was sequenced for a study of blood T cells in healthy people across ages. Alongside a J-beta primer mix, a sample-barcoded 5' primer served in a second PCR lasting roughly 7 to 11 cycles. Unique molecular identifiers of 12 random nucleotides labeled each cDNA. MiXCR, run by TCRdb on the 5' RACE reads, gives a single entry per CDR3 protein. The table has around 820,000 distinct CDR3 sequences, roughly 25% seen once; the top ten hold under 4%. The CDR3 runs to 16 residues. Germline CDR1 and CDR2: MGHRA and YSYEKL. The same data also went into a second study, on T cells of mothers and their children.

This sequence joins TRBV4-1 and TRBJ2-7, with D tentatively TRBD2 (6 bases). With the DNA end fitting TRBJ2-1 better, the J assignment may be wrong. Sequenced: blood. This clonotype was sampled from a boy between 10 and 17 years old in good health. The CDR3 spells CASSQEISGGYNEQFF. The DNA of the CDR3 is TGCGCCAGCAGCCAAGAAATCAGCGGAGGGTACAATGAGCAGTTCTTC.